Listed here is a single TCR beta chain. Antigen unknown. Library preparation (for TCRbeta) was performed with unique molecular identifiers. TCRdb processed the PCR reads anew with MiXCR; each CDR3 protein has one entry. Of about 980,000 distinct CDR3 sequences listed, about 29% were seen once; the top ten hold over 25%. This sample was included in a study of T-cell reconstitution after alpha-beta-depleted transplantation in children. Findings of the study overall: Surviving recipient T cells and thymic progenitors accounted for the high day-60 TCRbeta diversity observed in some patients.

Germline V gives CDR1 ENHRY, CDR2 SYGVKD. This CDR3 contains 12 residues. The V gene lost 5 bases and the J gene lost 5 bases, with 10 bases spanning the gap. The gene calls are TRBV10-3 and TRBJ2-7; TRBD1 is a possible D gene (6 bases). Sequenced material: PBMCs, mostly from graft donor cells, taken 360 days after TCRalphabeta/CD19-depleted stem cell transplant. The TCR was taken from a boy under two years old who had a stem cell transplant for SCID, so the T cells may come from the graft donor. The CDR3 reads CAISSTGNEQYF. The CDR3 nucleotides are TGTGCCATCAGTTCCACAGGGAACGAGCAGTACTTC.